A selection of T cell receptor beta chains follows, all from one sample in a study of memory CD4+ T cells and cytomegalovirus serostatus. Repertoires were generated with immunoSEQ multiplex PCR, while TCRdb's copy carries only in-frame clones and drops some. The data contain 45,000 to 65,000 clones, about four fifths of them singletons. Specimen: memory CD4+ T cells from blood. These receptors originate from an adult in good health and CMV-seropositive. The CDR3 runs from the conserved cysteine through the conserved F or W.

cdr3_aa,v_call,j_call
CASSLMHSSYEQYF,TRBV5-1,TRBJ2-7
CASSGFLWGDTGELFF,TRBV10-2,TRBJ2-2
CASSQEGVRDRGLKEQFF,TRBV4-1,TRBJ2-1
CASAPGLSSYEQYF,TRBV7-2,TRBJ2-7
CASTSRREPYEQYF,TRBV11-2,TRBJ2-7
CASRGRNVNTEAFF,TRBV10-2,TRBJ1-1
CASSLLGLQQYF,TRBV28,TRBJ2-7
CASSLQGMNTEAFF,TRBV6-5,TRBJ1-1
CTSSQGSGTTNTGELFF,TRBV1,TRBJ2-2
CASSLTDRVWKGYTF,TRBV5-6,TRBJ1-2
CASSPWTGGAYGYTF,TRBV18,TRBJ1-2
CASSAAVTPSGTDTQYF,TRBV18,TRBJ2-3
CASSSLRGEASSYNEQFF,TRBV27,TRBJ2-1
CASSLTGARNQPQHF,TRBV28,TRBJ1-5
CAWVRWDTEAFF,TRBV30,TRBJ1-1
CASSYDGAHGNTIYF,TRBV5-1,TRBJ1-3
CASSNSESSYNEQFF,TRBV4-3,TRBJ2-1
CAGGRANEQFF,TRBV2,TRBJ2-1
CSANLGLAVYF,TRBV20-1,TRBJ2-5
CASSQVVSRTEAFF,TRBV4-3,TRBJ1-1
CASSPTLDTLAGYTF,TRBV18,TRBJ1-2
CASSPRTGNYGYTF,TRBV7-8,TRBJ1-2
CASSPRTGANLGNQPQHF,TRBV19,TRBJ1-5
CASSYRGDIQYF,TRBV6-6,TRBJ2-4
CASSLEESTEAFF,TRBV5-1,TRBJ1-1
CASSLQSQYGYTF,TRBV5-6,TRBJ1-2
CASSPTGTSGRPRTGELFF,TRBV7-3,TRBJ2-2
CASSFDIYEQYF,TRBV7-2,TRBJ2-7
CASSLVFTGELFF,TRBV11-3,TRBJ2-2